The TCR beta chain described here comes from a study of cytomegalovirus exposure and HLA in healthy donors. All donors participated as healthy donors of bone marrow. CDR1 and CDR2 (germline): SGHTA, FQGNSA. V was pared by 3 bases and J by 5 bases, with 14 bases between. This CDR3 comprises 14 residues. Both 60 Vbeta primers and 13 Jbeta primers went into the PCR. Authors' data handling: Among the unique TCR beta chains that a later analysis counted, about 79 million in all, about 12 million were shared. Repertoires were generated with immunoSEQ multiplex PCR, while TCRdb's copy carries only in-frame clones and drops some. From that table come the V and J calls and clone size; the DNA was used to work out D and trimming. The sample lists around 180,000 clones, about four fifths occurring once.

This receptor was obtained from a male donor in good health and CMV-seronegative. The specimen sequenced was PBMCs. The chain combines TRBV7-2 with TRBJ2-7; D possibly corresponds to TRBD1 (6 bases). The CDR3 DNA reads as TGTGCCAGCAGCTTTCGTCAGGGGATGGACGAGCAGTACTTC. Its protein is CASSFRQGMDEQYF.